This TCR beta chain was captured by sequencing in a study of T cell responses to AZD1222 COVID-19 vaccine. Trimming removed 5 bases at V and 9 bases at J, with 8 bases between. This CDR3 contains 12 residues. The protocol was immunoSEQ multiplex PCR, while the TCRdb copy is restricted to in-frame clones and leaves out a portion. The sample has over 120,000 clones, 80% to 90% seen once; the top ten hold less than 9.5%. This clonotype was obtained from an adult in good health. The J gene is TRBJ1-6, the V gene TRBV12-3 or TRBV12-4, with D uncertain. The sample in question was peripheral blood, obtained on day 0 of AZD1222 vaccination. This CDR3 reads CASSGLGSPLHF. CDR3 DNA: TGTGCCAGCAGTGGACTAGGTTCACCCCTCCACTTT.